The 5 T cell receptor beta chains below were found in one sample sequenced in a study of shared T cell receptors in the human thymus (dated by TCRdb to about 2021). The library was built by means of the immunoSEQ multiplex PCR assay. TCRdb retrieved this table from immuneACCESS and kept in-frame rearrangements only. Not all clones are present; in checked studies, unresolved V genes account for under half, and no reason is known for the remainder. The sample yields 540,000 or so clones; about four fifths were counted once. The top ten constitute about 0.013% of the sample. This same sample was also taken into another study, of human thymus T cells.

The sequencing sample was made of thymocytes. These TCRs come from a boy under three years old with a congenital heart defect. Donor details come from another sample of the same person, matched by shared clones.

J is TRBJ2-3 and V is TRBV28; 9 bases map to TRBD2. The CDR3 has 16 amino acids. The germline V gene has CDR1 MDHEN and CDR2 SYDVKM. Losses at the gene ends were 4 bases for V and 3 bases for J; bases not matched to a gene: 8. For the CDR3, the DNA is TGTGCCAGCAGTTCCCAGGCGGGAGGGCCAACAGATACGCAGTATTTT. As protein: CASSSQAGGPTDTQYF.

The chain is built from TRBV4-3 and TRBJ2-7; 10 bases align to TRBD2. Germline V gene sequence: CDR1 LGHNA, CDR2 YSLEER. This CDR3 region has 17 residues. With V trimmed by 1 base and J by 6 bases, 12 bases remained unmatched. CDR3 sequence reads: CASSQAPGTSAMSEQYF. The CDR3 DNA sequence: TGCGCCAGCAGCCAAGCCCCCGGGACTAGCGCCATGAGCGAGCAGTACTTC.

The V gene is TRBV4-1, the J gene TRBJ2-1; a weak D match, TRBD2 (6 bases). The V gene lost 0 bases and the J gene lost 15 bases, with 15 bases spanning the gap. The V gene's germline CDR1 is MGHRA and CDR2 YSYEKL. The CDR3 has 13 residues. The CDR3 sequence is CASSQDRGKLPFF. As DNA, the CDR3 is TGCGCCAGCAGCCAAGATCGCGGGAAGCTCCCGTTCTTC.

This chain connects TRBV14 to TRBJ2-5; tentative D call: TRBD1 (5 bases). The CDR3 has 16 residues. In germline, CDR1 is SGHDN, CDR2 FVKESK. V lost 2 bases to trimming and J lost 1 base, with 14 bases between them. The CDR3 bases are TGTGCCAGCAGCCAACGCGGCCAGGGTGTCCAAGAGACCCAGTACTTC. Translation gives CASSQRGQGVQETQYF.

This chain links TRBV5-1 with TRBJ2-7, with 8 positions matching TRBD1. The germline CDR1 and CDR2 sequences are SGHRS and YFSETQ. This CDR3 spans 15 amino acids. Trimming removed 4 bases from V and 2 bases from J; junction bases left unmatched: 8. This CDR3 reads CASSAGQGPAYEQYF. In DNA form, the CDR3 reads TGCGCCAGCAGCGCCGGACAGGGCCCAGCCTACGAGCAGTACTTC.